A single sample is the source of the 8 T cell receptor beta chains below, sequenced in a study of breast tumors, draining lymph nodes, adjacent tissues. TCRdb ran MiXCR on the multiplex PCR reads and lists one entry per CDR3 protein. The sample lists some 120,000 distinct CDR3 sequences; roughly 21% were seen once. Samples came from axillary lymph nodes draining the breast cancer. Sample: axillary lymph node tissue. The receptors come from a female donor with breast cancer. Some clones in this sample may be carry-over from other donors' samples.

This clonotype occurred a few times. A much larger clonotype is one base distant, so this may be a read error. CDR3 coding DNA: TGCAGCGCTTCCCCTTCTAGCGGGAGGGTAAGAAATGAGCAGTTCTTC. Translating it yields CSASPSSGRVRNEQFF. V gene TRBV29-1 combines with J gene TRBJ2-1; 12 nucleotides align to TRBD2. V lost 7 bases, J lost 7 bases, and 14 bases stayed unmatched. CDR3 length equals 16 residues. Germline assignment: CDR1 SQVTM and CDR2 ANQGSEA.

This clonotype was observed many times. V usage is TRBV13 and J usage is TRBJ2-7, with 10 positions matching TRBD2. Germline values: CDR1 PRHDT, CDR2 FYEKMQ (reference sequence). With 5 bases clipped from V and 0 bases from J, the junction kept 7 bases outside the gene matches. This CDR3 has 16 amino acids. The CDR3 DNA sequence: TGTGCCAGCAGCCCCCGACTAGCGGGTAGCTCCTACGAGCAGTACTTC. Encoded protein: CASSPRLAGSSYEQYF.

This clonotype was found a few times. The V and J genes are TRBV5-6 and TRBJ2-6; possible D gene TRBD2, 6 bases. Germline CDR1 is SGHDT and CDR2 is YYEEEE. The CDR3 is 15 amino acids. V gave up 3 bases and J gave up 0 bases, with 7 bases separating them. In nucleotides, the CDR3 is TGTGCCAGCAGCTGGAGGGACTCTGGGGCCAACGTCCTGACTTTC. Protein: CASSWRDSGANVLTF.

The table lists this clonotype with many counts. CDR3 in DNA: TGTGCCAGCAGTGGACGGACCACAGATACGCAGTATTTT. Residues: CASSGRTTDTQYF. The chain is built from TRBV6-1 and TRBJ2-3; D not certain. The CDR3 is 13 residues long. Germline V gives CDR1 MNHNS, CDR2 SASEGT. V shed 4 bases and J shed 2 bases, with 7 bases lying between them.

A note on this clonotype: This sequence may be a read error, since a much larger clone differs from it by one base. This sequence joins TRBV20-1 and TRBJ2-5; perhaps TRBD2 as D (6 bases). The CDR3 totals 14 residues. CDR1 and CDR2 from the germline V gene are DFQATT and SNEGSKA (reference sequence). This chain's CDR3 is CSARVGSLIEIQYF. Here the CDR3 DNA reads TGCAGTGCTAGGGTCGGGAGCCTGATAGAGATCCAGTACTTC.

This clonotype was seen a handful of times. The CDR3 coding sequence is TGTGCCAGCAGTCAACCGACCGGGGAGCTGTTTTTT. Its translation: CASSQPTGELFF. The V call is TRBV12-3 or TRBV12-4, the J call TRBJ2-2; D is ambiguous. V was cut by 5 bases and J by 5 bases, with 6 bases left in between. This CDR3 spans 12 amino acids.

As to this clonotype: This clone may be a read error of a much larger clone one base away. The genes are TRBV7-2 and TRBJ2-5; the match to TRBD1 covers 8 bases. The CDR3 length is 17 residues. Germline values: CDR1 SGHTA, CDR2 FQGNSA. V was clipped by 5 bases and J by 4 bases; unmatched bases: 15. CDR3 bases: TGTGCCAGCAGCGCCCGGGACAGGTTCCCGTCCGTAGAGACCCAGTACTTC. The encoded protein is CASSARDRFPSVETQYF.

In this sample, this clonotype turned up many times. V usage is TRBV9 and J usage is TRBJ2-3; D not certain. Trimming pared 6 bases from V and 1 base from J, leaving 9 bases between. Germline assignment: CDR1 SGDLS and CDR2 YYNGEE. The CDR3 length is 13 residues. Here the CDR3 reads CASKSRGTDTQYF. DNA for the CDR3: TGTGCCAGCAAGTCGAGAGGCACAGATACGCAGTATTTT. Full variable domain (missing parts from reference TRBV9 and TRBJ2-3): DSGVTQTPKHLITATGQRVTLRCSPRSGDLSVYWYQQSLDQGLQFLIQYYNGEERAKGNILERFSAQQFPDLHSELNLSSLELGDSALYFCASKSRGTDTQYFGPGTRLTVL.